The text below deals with one T cell receptor beta chain. Its antigen specificity is not known. Base qualities are not at hand, and no much larger clone is one base apart. The Qiagen DNeasy kit was used to extract genomic DNA from unsorted PBMCs and from the negatively selected CD4+ and CD8+ fractions. TCR beta CDR3 regions were subjected to amplification by immunoSEQ multiplex PCR with primers that anneal to V and J segments. A synthetic immune receptor repertoire was used to minimize amplification bias, and any remaining bias was removed computationally after sequencing. As for the original processing: Repertoire diversity was quantified as the Shannon entropy index using custom Python scripts. Unsorted, CD4+ and CD8+ repertoires were examined separately, except in combined analyses, for which CD4+ and CD8+ sequences were merged in silico. A clone counted as expanded when the clone's frequency after treatment rose at least 2-fold relative to C1D1, and clones undetected at baseline were given a pseudocount of 0.5. Clones with 0 or 1 copy at C1D1 were defined as singleton clones, while clones with 2 or more copies were defined as non-singleton clones. Clones expanded in unsorted samples were annotated as CD4+, CD8+ or unknown by matching protein sequences in sorted samples from the same patient. Wilcoxon tests on paired samples were used to test diversity changes from C1D1 to C4D1. TCRdb retrieved this table from immuneACCESS and kept in-frame rearrangements only. Not all clones are present; in checked studies, unresolved V genes account for under half, and no reason is known for the remainder. That table is the source of V, J and clone size, and D and trimming were worked out from the DNA. Within this sample are about 11,000 clones, with 70% to 85% of them counted one time only. The ten most abundant clones make up roughly a tenth of the sample.

The CDR3 has 17 amino acids, counting the end cysteine and phenylalanine. Only the CDR3 DNA is retained, 51 bases long and in frame from the first base. Germline trimming: 0 bases from V, 3 bases from J; junction bases outside gene matches: 8. The CDR1 and CDR2 encoded by the germline V gene are SGHRS and YFSETQ. The data derive from a study of PD-1 blockade in classical Hodgkin lymphoma (dated by TCRdb to 2020 to 2021). Concerning the study at large: Nivolumab dosing was 3 mg/kg intravenously every 2 weeks, continuing until either disease progression or unacceptable toxicity. A peripheral blood immune signature of response to PD-1 blockade in classical Hodgkin lymphoma was defined using TCR beta sequencing and CyTOF.

The intended sense of this specimen's time point label: cycle 1 day 1 (C1D1), immediately before nivolumab initiation. Relapse after autologous stem cell transplantation had occurred in all trial patients, and cohorts A, B and C were distinguished by prior brentuximab vedotin exposure. The trial cohort was composed of about 53 patients with relapsed/refractory classical Hodgkin lymphoma, for whom complete response, partial response or progressive disease was recorded as best overall response. In the multi-cohort phase II CheckMate 205 trial, trial patients received single-agent nivolumab. Best overall response was determined by an independent review committee according to the 2007 International Working Group response criteria. Trial PBMCs were obtained immediately prior to nivolumab initiation (C1D1) and on therapy at cycle 2 day 1 and cycle 4 day 1. Peripheral blood was collected in 8 mL Vacutainer Cell Preparation Tubes, from which PBMCs were isolated by centrifugation and then cryopreserved.

Here is what the overall study found, with its caveats: Newly diagnosed patients were reported to have lower baseline TCR diversity than healthy donors, and relapsed/refractory patients were reported to have lower baseline TCR diversity still. The study covered only a single clinical trial cohort, and the causes of the repertoire differences, possibly disease activity or prior therapy, were still not defined. Baseline diversity similar to that of newly diagnosed patients was observed in trial patients achieving complete response, whereas significantly lower diversity was observed in partial responders and progressors. Lower diversity was observed in patients in whom nivolumab was started less than 1 year after ASCT, and these patients were excluded from later analyses so that confounding by immune reconstitution would be avoided. CD4+ but not CD8+ TCR diversity rose significantly by C4D1 (p=0.0027 vs p=0.16), most apparent in complete responders (p=0.02).

In this chain, TRBV5-1 is recombined with TRBJ2-3; 9 bases in the middle match TRBD2. This TCR came from a human donor with classical Hodgkin lymphoma. The source was peripheral blood mononuclear cells (PBMCs), collected at baseline. CDR3 protein: CASSLDRGRAETDTQYF. The bases read TGCGCCAGCAGCTTGGATCGCGGGAGGGCCGAGACAGATACGCAGTATTTT.